This T cell receptor beta chain emerged from a study of T cell responses to AZD1222 COVID-19 vaccine (dated by TCRdb to about 2021). Regarding the research as a whole: A total of just over 230 trial participants underwent TCR sequencing, of whom roughly 210 had received two doses of AZD1222 and approximately 26 had received two doses of the MenACWY control vaccine. Trial participants were enrolled into age subgroups of 18-55, 56-69 and 70-plus years, which contained about 150, 28 and 57 TCR-sequenced participants, respectively. Findings and caveats that apply to the study as a whole: Conclusions about previously exposed vaccinees are limited, since just five to seven AZD1222 recipients were seropositive for SARS-CoV-2 at baseline. Participants were mostly white British and included more females than males, and it was suggested by the authors that clonal diversity may have been underestimated. The 56-69-year group was small, and its depth increase did not reach significance, likely because of low power. The vaccine-associated CD4 TCRs covered the entire spike protein, and the dominant responses fell in regions 160-218 and 743-854. Nearly half of unique spike-specific TCRs reportedly recognized epitopes outside regions mutated in the B.1.351 and B.1.1.7 variants. Because no day 14 peak-response samples were available, repertoires were characterized only after the peak T cell response. After two AZD1222 doses, spike-specific TCR breadth and depth were significantly higher than at day 0 and than in MenACWY recipients.

The label giving this sample's time point can be read as: baseline before first vaccination. In the paper's terms, the treatment or condition label means: meningococcal conjugate vaccine given as trial control. Vaccinee samples came from UK trials COV001 and COV002, including a single-blind randomized controlled phase 2/3 trial of AZD1222 (ChAdOx1 nCoV-19) in healthy adults. For TCRbeta chain sequencing, PBMC samples were collected from trial participants at day 0 and at day 28 after the second dose. About this clone itself: It lacks a known antigen. It has no much larger one-base neighbor in the sample; base qualities were not kept.

Deletion took 10 bases off V and 0 bases off J, with a span of 12 bases between the germline ends. From its cysteine to its phenylalanine, the CDR3 spans 14 amino acids. Only the CDR3 part of the read is kept: 42 bases, read in frame from the first base. The germline V gene (reference sequence) gives CDR1 as SEHNR and CDR2 as FQNEAQ. The CDR3 regions of human TCRbeta chains were analyzed by immunosequencing. In the source study's methods: Repertoire TCRs were matched against a reference library of SARS-CoV-2-specific TCRs generated with the MIRA antigen-specificity platform. Breadth was defined as the fraction of unique TCRs that were SARS-CoV-2-associated, and depth was defined as the fraction of total T cells that were SARS-CoV-2-associated. Using the MIRA data, each spike-specific TCR was assigned both to the spike region to which the TCR was reactive and to a CD4 or CD8 class. Log10-transformed breadth and depth values were compared by one-way ANOVA with Sidak's multiple comparisons tests. TCRdb provides this immuneACCESS table in a form limited to in-frame rearrangements. Some clones are lacking; in checked studies, under half of them reflect an unresolved V gene, and why the rest are absent is not known. For V, J and clone size, that table is used; D and trimming come from the DNA. This sample is represented by roughly 120,000 clones; approximately 83% of them were singletons. The ten most abundant clones make up 3.5% to 5% of the sample.

This sequence was found in an adult in good health. The source material was peripheral blood, sampled on day 0 of MenACWY control vaccination. The rearrangement combines TRBV7-9 with TRBJ2-2; TRBD1 is a possible D gene, resting on 6 matching bases. The DNA is TGTGCCAATTCGGACAGATCGAACACCGGGGAGCTGTTTTTT. It is translated as CANSDRSNTGELFF.